Sequencing of this T cell receptor beta chain was carried out in a study of Graves' ophthalmopathy and Graves' hyperthyroidism. The TCR beta CDR3 regions underwent amplification from RNA transcripts. After a first-round RT-PCR with HTBI primers, a second-round multiplex PCR was run. TCRdb called the multiplex PCR reads again in MiXCR, with one record for every CDR3 protein. The repertoire includes around 400,000 distinct CDR3 sequences, around 20% of them detected once, and around 1.4% sits in the top ten. This clonotype was observed at least ten times. Germline-derived CDR1 and CDR2 are SGHAT and FQNNGV. V shed 5 bases, J shed 0 bases, and the junction held 14 bases outside the gene matches. The CDR3 contains 18 residues. PBMCs were isolated from an approximately 10 ml sample of fresh peripheral blood.

This chain connects TRBV11-2 to TRBJ2-5; 8 positions agree with TRBD1. The material sequenced was peripheral blood. The receptor's source is a woman in her late teens or twenties with Graves' ophthalmopathy. DNA of the CDR3: TGTGCCAGCAGCCCAGAGGACAGGGCAGGGAAGTACCAAGAGACCCAGTACTTC. This encodes CASSPEDRAGKYQETQYF.